This T cell receptor (beta chain) was profiled in a study of response to subunit inactivated influenza vaccine (dated by TCRdb to 2016 to 2019). Describing the broader study: Deep quantitative T cell receptor repertoire profiling was used in the study to track responses to a trivalent subunit inactivated influenza vaccine. Study-level results and caveats: The authors proposed that each seasonal influenza vaccination may bring in only a limited number of new T cells.

For CDR1 and CDR2, the germline V gene lists MNHEY and SVGAGI. The CDR3 goes from the cysteine to the phenylalanine over 16 residues. Solely the CDR3 DNA is kept, with 48 bases framed from the first base. V ends up 2 bases short and J 0 bases short, with an unmatched junction base count of 6. This clonotype was picked up a small number of times. Its antigen remains unidentified. No per-base quality is available; no much larger clone lies one base away. The library was obtained by RT-PCR. Sequencing was performed on an Illumina HiSeq 2500. The public reads were run again by TCRdb, first through fastp at Q25 and then through MiXCR, and only productive beta chains were kept. For every CDR3 protein sequence, its rows merge into one entry that carries the most common genes and DNA. This sample gives about 800,000 distinct CDR3 sequences in total; about 20% of them show up just once. The ten biggest clones cover about 10% of the sample.

The sequence is built from TRBV6-5 and TRBJ1-1; TRBD1 matches 7 bases in the middle. The material was PBMCs from blood, obtained more than 4 days after vaccination. The source of this sequence is a man aged 50-59 years who received an inactivated influenza vaccine. Donor details come from another sample of the same person, matched by shared clones. The DNA sequence reads TGTGCCAGCAGTTACCGTCAGGGGGTAATGAACACTGAAGCTTTCTTT. It specifies CASSYRQGVMNTEAFF.